The rows below give T cell receptor beta chains drawn from one sample of a study of T cells in Graves' hyperthyroidism and ophthalmopathy. TCRdb fed the multiplex PCR reads into MiXCR, producing one record per CDR3 protein. The table includes 350,000 to 500,000 distinct CDR3 sequences, roughly an eighth detected once. What was sequenced was blood. Receptors originate from a woman aged 18-29 years with Graves' hyperthyroidism. The CDR3 runs from the conserved cysteine through the conserved F or W. The D gene is left open where the match is weak. Rows may omit the clone size; those that give it use once, few, many or a size class.

many | TRBJ2-3 | TRBD2 | TRBV10-3 | CAISPSGIGEDTQYF | TGTGCCATCAGCCCTAGCGGGATAGGTGAAGATACGCAGTATTTT
many | TRBJ2-3 | NA | TRBV12-3/TRBV12-4 | CASSLDSTHTDTQYF | TGTGCCAGCAGTTTGGACAGCACGCACACAGATACGCAGTATTTT
NA | TRBJ2-7 | NA | TRBV5-6 | CASSRFGGGLGNEQYF | TGTGCCAGCAGCCGTTTCGGGGGCGGCCTGGGCAATGAGCAGTACTTC
NA | TRBJ2-3 | NA | TRBV7-9 | CASSLRDGTDTQYF | TGTGCCAGCAGCTTACGGGACGGCACAGATACGCAGTATTTT
NA | TRBJ1-5 | NA | TRBV7-8 | CASSLVATVGQPQHF | TGTGCCAGCAGCTTAGTCGCGACTGTAGGTCAGCCCCAGCATTTT
NA | TRBJ2-6 | NA | TRBV3-1 | CASSPSQSSGANVLTF | TGTGCCAGCAGCCCAAGTCAGAGCTCTGGGGCCAACGTCCTGACTTTC
few | TRBJ1-2 | NA | TRBV6-5 | CASSSQRQGSYGYTF | TGTGCCAGCAGTTCTCAACGGCAAGGGTCCTATGGCTACACCTTC
many | TRBJ1-1 | TRBD1 | TRBV30 | CAWSADREGAFF | TGTGCCTGGAGTGCGGACAGGGAAGGAGCTTTCTTT
few | TRBJ1-6 | NA | TRBV10-2 | CASSDWAENSPLHF | TGCGCCAGCAGTGATTGGGCAGAAAATTCACCCCTCCACTTT
many | TRBJ2-7 | TRBD2 | TRBV28 | CASSTGLGVFEQYF | TGTGCCAGCAGTACGGGACTAGGAGTGTTCGAGCAGTACTTC
many | TRBJ2-1 | NA | TRBV18 | CASSGERVYNEQFF | TGTGCCAGCTCAGGGGAGAGGGTATACAATGAGCAGTTCTTC
many | TRBJ1-2 | TRBD1 | TRBV5-1 | CASSLTGGDGYTF | TGCGCCAGCAGCTTGACAGGGGGCGATGGCTACACCTTC
NA | TRBJ2-1 | NA | TRBV7-2 | CASSLERMVGDEQFF | TGTGCCAGCAGCTTAGAACGTATGGTAGGGGATGAGCAGTTCTTC
many | TRBJ1-1 | NA | TRBV6-1 | CLVHAANKFAEAFF | TGCCTAGTCCACGCGGCAAATAAATTCGCTGAAGCTTTCTTT
NA | TRBJ2-5 | NA | TRBV7-3 | CASSLRAGETQYF | TGTGCCAGCAGCTTAAGGGCCGGCGAGACCCAGTACTTC